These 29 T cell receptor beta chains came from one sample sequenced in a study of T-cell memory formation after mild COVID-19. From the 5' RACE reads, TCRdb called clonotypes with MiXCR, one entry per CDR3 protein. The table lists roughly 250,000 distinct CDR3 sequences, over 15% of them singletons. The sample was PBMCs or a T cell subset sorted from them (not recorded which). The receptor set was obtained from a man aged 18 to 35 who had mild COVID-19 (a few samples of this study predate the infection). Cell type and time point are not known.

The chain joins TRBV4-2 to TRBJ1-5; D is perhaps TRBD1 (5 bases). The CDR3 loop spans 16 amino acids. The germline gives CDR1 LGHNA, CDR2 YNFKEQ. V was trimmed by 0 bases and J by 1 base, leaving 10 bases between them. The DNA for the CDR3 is TGTGCCAGCAGCCAAGACAGGGTCGGAAGCAATCAGCCCCAGCATTTT. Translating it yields CASSQDRVGSNQPQHF.

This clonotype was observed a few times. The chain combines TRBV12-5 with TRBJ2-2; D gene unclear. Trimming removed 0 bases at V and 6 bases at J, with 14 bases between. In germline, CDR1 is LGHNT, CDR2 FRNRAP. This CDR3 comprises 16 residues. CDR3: CASGLVLLTHSGELFF. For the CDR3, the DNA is TGTGCTAGTGGTTTGGTACTACTAACGCACTCCGGGGAGCTGTTTTTT.

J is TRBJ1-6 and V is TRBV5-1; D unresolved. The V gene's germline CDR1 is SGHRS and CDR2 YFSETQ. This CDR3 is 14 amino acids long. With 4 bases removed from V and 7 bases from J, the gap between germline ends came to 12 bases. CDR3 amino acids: CASSVGYGNSPLHF. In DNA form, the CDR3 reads TGCGCCAGCAGCGTAGGCTACGGCAATTCACCCCTCCACTTT.

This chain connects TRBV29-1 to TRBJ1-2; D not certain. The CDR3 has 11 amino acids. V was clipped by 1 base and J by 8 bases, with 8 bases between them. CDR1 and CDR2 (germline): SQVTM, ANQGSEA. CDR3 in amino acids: CSVEVYNGYTF. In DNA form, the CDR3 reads TGCAGCGTTGAAGTATACAACGGCTACACCTTC.

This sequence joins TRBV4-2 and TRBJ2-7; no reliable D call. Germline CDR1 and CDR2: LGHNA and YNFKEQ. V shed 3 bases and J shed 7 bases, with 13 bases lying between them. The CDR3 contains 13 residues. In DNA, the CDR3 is TGTGCCAGCAGCCAGGAAGGAATGGAAGAGCAGTACTTC. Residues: CASSQEGMEEQYF.

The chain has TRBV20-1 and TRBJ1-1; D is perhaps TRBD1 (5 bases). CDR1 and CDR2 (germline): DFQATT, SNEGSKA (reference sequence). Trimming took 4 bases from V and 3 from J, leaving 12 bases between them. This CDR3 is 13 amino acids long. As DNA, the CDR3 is TGCAGTGCTAAGAGGGGAAGGGACACTGAAGCTTTCTTT. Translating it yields CSAKRGRDTEAFF.

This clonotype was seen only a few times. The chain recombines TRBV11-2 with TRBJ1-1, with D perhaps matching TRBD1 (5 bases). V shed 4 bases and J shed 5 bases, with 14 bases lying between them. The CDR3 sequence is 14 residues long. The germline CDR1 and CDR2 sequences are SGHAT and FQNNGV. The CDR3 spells CASSSRTGGTEAFF. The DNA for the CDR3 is TGTGCCAGCAGCTCCCGGACGGGGGGTACTGAAGCTTTCTTT. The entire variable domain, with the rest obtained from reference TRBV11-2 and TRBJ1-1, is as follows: EAGVAQSPRYKIIEKRQSVAFWCNPISGHATLYWYQQILGQGPKLLIQFQNNGVVDDSQLPKDRFSAERLKGVDSTLKIQPAKLEDSAVYLCASSSRTGGTEAFFGQGTRLTVV.

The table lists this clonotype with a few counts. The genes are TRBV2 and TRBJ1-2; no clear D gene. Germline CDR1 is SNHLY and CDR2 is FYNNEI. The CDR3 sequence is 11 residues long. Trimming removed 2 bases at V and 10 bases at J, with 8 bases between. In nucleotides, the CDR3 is TGTGCCAGCAGTGAACTCGGTCACTACACCTTC. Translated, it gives CASSELGHYTF.

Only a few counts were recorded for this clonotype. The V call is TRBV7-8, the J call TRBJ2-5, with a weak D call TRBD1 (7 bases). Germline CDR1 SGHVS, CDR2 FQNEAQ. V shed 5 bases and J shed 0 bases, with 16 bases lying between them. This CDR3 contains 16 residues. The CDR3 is CASSTETGRYQETQYF. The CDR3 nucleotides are TGTGCCAGCAGCACTGAGACAGGGAGGTACCAAGAGACCCAGTACTTC.

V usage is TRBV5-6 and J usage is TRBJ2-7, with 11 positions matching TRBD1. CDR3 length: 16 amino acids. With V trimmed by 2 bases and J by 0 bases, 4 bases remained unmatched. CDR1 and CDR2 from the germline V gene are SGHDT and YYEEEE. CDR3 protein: CASSFLGTGGSYEQYF. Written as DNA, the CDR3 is TGTGCCAGCAGCTTCCTAGGGACAGGGGGCTCCTACGAGCAGTACTTC. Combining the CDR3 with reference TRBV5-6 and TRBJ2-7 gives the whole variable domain DAGVTQSPTHLIKTRGQQVTLRCSPKSGHDTVSWYQQALGQGPQFIFQYYEEEERQRGNFPDRFSGHQFPNYSSELNVNALLLGDSALYLCASSFLGTGGSYEQYFGPGTRLTVT.

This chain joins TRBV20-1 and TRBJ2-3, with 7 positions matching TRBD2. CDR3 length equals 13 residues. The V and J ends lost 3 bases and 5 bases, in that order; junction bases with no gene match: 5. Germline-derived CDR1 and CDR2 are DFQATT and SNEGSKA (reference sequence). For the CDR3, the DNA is TGCAGTGCTAGTCCCAGCGGGGTAGATACGCAGTATTTT. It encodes CSASPSGVDTQYF.

The CDR3 nucleotides read TGTGCCGTGGGGGGGAGGGGAGATACGCAGTATTTT. It is translated as CAVGGRGDTQYF. V is TRBV7-6 and J is TRBJ2-3, with 7 bases that match TRBD2. The CDR3 is made up of 12 amino acids. V trimming: 11 bases; J trimming: 5 bases; junction bases outside the gene matches: 7. Germline CDR1 is SGHVS and CDR2 is FNYEAQ.

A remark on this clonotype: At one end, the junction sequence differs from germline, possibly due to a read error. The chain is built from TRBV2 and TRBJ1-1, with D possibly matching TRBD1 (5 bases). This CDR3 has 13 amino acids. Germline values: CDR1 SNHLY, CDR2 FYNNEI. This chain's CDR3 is CASRGAGYTEDFF. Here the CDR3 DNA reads TGTGCCAGCAGGGGCGCAGGGTACACTGAAGATTTCTTT.

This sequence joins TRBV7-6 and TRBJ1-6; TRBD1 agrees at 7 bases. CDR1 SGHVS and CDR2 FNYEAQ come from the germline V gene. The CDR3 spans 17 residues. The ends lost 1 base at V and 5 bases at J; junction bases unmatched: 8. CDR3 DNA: TGTGCCAGCAGCTTAGTCCAGATGACAGGGAATAATTCACCCCTCCACTTT. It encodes CASSLVQMTGNNSPLHF.

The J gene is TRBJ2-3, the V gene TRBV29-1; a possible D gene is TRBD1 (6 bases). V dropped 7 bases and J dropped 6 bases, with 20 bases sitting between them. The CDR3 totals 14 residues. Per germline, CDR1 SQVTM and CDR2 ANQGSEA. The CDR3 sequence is CSALYQGLTDTQYF. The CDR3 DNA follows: TGCAGCGCATTATACCAGGGGTTGACGGATACGCAGTATTTT.

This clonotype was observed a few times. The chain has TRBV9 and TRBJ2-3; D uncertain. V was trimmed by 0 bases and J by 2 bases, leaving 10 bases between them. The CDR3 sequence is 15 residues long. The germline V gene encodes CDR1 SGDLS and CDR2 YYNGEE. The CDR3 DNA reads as TGTGCCAGCAGCGTAGGTGGTACAGCCACAGATACGCAGTATTTT. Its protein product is CASSVGGTATDTQYF.

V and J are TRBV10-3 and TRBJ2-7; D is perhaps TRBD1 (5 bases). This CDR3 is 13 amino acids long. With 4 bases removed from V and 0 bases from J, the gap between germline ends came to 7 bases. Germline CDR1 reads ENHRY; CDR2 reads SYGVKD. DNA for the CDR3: TGTGCCATCAGTGGTGACAGCTCCTACGAGCAGTACTTC. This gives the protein CAISGDSSYEQYF.

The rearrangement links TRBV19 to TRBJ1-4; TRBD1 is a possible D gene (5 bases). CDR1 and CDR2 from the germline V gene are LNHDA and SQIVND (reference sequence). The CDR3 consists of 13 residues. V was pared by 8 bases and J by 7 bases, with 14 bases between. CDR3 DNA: TGTGCCAGTCGACAGCGGGTCGGTGAAAAACTGTTTTTT. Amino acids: CASRQRVGEKLFF.

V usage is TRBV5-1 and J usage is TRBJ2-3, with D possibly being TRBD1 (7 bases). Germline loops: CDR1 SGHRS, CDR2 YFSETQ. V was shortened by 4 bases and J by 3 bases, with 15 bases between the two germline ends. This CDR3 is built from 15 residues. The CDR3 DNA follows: TGCGCCAGCAGCCTCGACAGGGCGGGAACAGATACGCAGTATTTT. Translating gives CASSLDRAGTDTQYF.

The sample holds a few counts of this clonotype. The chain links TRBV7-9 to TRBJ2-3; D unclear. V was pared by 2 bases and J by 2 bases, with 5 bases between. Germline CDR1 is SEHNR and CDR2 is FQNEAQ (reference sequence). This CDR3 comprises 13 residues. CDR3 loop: CASSLPYTDTQYF. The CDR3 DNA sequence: TGTGCCAGCAGCTTACCGTACACAGATACGCAGTATTTT.

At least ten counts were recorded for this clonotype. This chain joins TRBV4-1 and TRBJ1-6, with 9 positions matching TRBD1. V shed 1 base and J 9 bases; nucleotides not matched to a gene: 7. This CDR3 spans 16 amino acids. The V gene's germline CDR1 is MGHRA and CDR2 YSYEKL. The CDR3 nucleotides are TGCGCCAGCAGCCAAGGCCCCGGACAGGGGTTTTCACCCCTCCACTTT. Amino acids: CASSQGPGQGFSPLHF.

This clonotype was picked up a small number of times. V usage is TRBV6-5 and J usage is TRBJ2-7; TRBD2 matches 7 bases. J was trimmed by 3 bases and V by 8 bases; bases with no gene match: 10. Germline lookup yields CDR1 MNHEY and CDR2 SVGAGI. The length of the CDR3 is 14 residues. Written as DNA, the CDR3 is TGTGCCAGCCTCCGGGGGGAAGGGCACTACGAGCAGTACTTC. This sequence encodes CASLRGEGHYEQYF.

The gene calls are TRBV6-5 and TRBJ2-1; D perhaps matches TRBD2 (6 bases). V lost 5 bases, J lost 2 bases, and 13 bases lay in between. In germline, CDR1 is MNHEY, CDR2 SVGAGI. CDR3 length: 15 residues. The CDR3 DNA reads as TGTGCCAGCAGTCTTGGGGGGTTCACCTACAATGAGCAGTTCTTC. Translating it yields CASSLGGFTYNEQFF.

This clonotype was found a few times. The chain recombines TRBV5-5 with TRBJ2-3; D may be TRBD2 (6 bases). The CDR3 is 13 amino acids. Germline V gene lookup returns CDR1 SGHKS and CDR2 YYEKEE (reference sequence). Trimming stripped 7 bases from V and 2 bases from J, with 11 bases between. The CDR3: CASLRGATDTQYF. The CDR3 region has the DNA TGTGCCAGCTTGCGGGGAGCCACAGATACGCAGTATTTT.

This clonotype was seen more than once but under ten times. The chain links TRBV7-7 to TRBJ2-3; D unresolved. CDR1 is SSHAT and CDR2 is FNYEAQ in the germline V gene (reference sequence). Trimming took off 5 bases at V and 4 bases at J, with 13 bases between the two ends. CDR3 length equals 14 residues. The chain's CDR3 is CASSLRPSPDTQYF. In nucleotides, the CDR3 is TGTGCCAGCAGCCTACGCCCCAGCCCAGATACGCAGTATTTT. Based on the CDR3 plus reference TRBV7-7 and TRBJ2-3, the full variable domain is GAGVSQSPRYKVTKRGQDVTLRCDPISSHATLYWYQQALGQGPEFLTYFNYEAQPDKSGLPSDRFSAERPEGSISTLTIQRTEQRDSAMYRCASSLRPSPDTQYFGPGTRLTVL.

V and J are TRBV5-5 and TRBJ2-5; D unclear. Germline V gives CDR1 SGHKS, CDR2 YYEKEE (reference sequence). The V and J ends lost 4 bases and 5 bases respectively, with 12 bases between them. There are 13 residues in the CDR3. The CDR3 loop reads CASSPGLTETQYF. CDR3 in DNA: TGTGCCAGCAGCCCGGGCCTTACGGAGACCCAGTACTTC.

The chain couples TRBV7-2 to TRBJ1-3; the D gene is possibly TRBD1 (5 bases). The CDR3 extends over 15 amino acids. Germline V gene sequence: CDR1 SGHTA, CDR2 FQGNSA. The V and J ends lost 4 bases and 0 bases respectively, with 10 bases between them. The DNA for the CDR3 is TGTGCCAGCAGCTCCCTGGGGGGCTCTGGAAACACCATATATTTT. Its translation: CASSSLGGSGNTIYF.

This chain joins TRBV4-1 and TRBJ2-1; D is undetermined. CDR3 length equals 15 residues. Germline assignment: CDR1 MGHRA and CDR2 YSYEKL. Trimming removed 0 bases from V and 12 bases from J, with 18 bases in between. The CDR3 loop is CASSQEMGPGVRQFF. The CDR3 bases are TGCGCCAGCAGCCAAGAAATGGGCCCCGGCGTACGGCAGTTCTTC.

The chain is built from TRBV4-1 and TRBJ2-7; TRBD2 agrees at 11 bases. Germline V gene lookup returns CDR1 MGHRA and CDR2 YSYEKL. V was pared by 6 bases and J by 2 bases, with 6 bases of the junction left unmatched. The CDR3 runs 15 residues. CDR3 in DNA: TGCGCCAGCAGTCCCGGGACTAGCGGCCCCTACGAGCAGTACTTC. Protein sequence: CASSPGTSGPYEQYF.